This record looks at one T cell receptor (beta chain) sequence and its context. Its antigen remains unknown. The protocol was immunoSEQ multiplex PCR, while the TCRdb copy is restricted to in-frame clones and leaves out a portion. The table records some 580,000 clones, less than 98% of them present only once. The data were taken from a study of shared clonotypes between healthy human individuals. Whole-study findings and limits: Several donors shared approximately 5% of their naive CD4 clonotypes.

Trimming removed 5 bases from V and 5 bases from J; junction bases left unmatched: 2. The CDR3 sequence is 12 residues long. Germline values: CDR1 SGHAT, CDR2 FQNNGV. The TCR originated in a young woman in good health. The sequenced sample was naive CD4+ T cells sorted from blood. Specified subset: CD45RA+ positively selected. The chain uses TRBV11-2 and TRBJ1-2; TRBD1 matches at 7 bases. The CDR3 loop reads CASSAQGYGYTF. In DNA form, the CDR3 reads TGTGCCAGCAGCGCACAGGGGTATGGCTACACCTTC.